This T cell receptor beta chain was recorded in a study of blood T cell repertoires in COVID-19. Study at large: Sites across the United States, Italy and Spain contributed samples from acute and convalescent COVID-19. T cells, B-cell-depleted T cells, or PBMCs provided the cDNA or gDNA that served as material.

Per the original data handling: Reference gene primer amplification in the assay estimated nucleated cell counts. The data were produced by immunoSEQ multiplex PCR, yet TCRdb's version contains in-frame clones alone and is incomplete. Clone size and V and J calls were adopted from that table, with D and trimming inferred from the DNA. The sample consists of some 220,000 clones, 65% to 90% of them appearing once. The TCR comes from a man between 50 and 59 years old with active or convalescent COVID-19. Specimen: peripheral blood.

Here the CDR3 reads CASSSDRGWGSPLHF. CDR3 in DNA: TGTGCCAGCAGCTCCGACAGGGGATGGGGATCACCCCTCCACTTT. This sequence joins TRBV7-2 and TRBJ1-6, with TRBD1 matching 8 bases. The CDR3 has 15 residues. With V trimmed by 4 bases and J by 10 bases, 9 bases remained unmatched. Per germline, CDR1 SGHTA and CDR2 FQGNSA.